This entry is about one T cell receptor (beta chain). Antigen specificity is unknown. This entry is derived from a study of identical twins. Study outcomes and limitations: High-abundance cord blood beta clonotypes had fewer insertions; memory repertoires showed none.

V lost 2 bases to trimming and J lost 4 bases; unmatched junction nucleotides: 7. Looked up from germline, CDR1 is SGHTA and CDR2 is FQGNSA. The length of the CDR3 is 17 residues. Template switching added a universal primer site, and cDNA bore unique molecular identifiers. TCRdb reprocessed the 5' RACE reads via MiXCR and lists one record per CDR3 protein. The sample records 400,000 to 550,000 distinct CDR3 sequences, roughly 26% being singletons. These sequences were also reported in another study, on T cells expressing NK-cell markers. That work contributes: In the group of eight sequenced donors, seven were HCMV-seropositive and one was seronegative.

Sample: CD4+ T cells sorted from blood. This sequence joins TRBV7-2 and TRBJ2-3; 12 bases are shared with TRBD2. The TCR originated in a young woman in good health. The CDR3, as DNA: TGTGCCAGCAGCTTAATCGGTGCTAGCGGGGGGGCAGATACGCAGTATTTT. Protein sequence: CASSLIGASGGADTQYF.